What follows describes a single T cell receptor (beta chain). Antigen unknown. The sample is drawn from a study of cytomegalovirus exposure and HLA in healthy donors. General study results and limits: The tendency of first-cohort TCR clusters to co-occur in the 120 or so validation repertoires was identified by a subsequent analysis. TCR beta chains numbering more than 150 were designated cytomegalovirus-associated.

Sequencing was performed with immunoSEQ multiplex PCR; in TCRdb, only in-frame clones are kept and a portion is missing. Among 200,000 to 250,000 clones listed, about nine tenths were seen once. Germline V gene sequence: CDR1 MDHEN, CDR2 SYDVKM. V shed 3 bases and J shed 1 base, with 22 bases lying between them. The CDR3 consists of 19 residues. The sequencing input was PBMCs. V gene TRBV28 combines with J gene TRBJ2-4; D not resolved. This TCR derives from a woman under 30 in good health and CMV-seropositive. CDR3 DNA: TGTGCCAGCAGTTTTTCCCCCAGGATCCAGGTGATTGCCAAAAACATTCAGTACTTC. Amino acid sequence: CASSFSPRIQVIAKNIQYF.